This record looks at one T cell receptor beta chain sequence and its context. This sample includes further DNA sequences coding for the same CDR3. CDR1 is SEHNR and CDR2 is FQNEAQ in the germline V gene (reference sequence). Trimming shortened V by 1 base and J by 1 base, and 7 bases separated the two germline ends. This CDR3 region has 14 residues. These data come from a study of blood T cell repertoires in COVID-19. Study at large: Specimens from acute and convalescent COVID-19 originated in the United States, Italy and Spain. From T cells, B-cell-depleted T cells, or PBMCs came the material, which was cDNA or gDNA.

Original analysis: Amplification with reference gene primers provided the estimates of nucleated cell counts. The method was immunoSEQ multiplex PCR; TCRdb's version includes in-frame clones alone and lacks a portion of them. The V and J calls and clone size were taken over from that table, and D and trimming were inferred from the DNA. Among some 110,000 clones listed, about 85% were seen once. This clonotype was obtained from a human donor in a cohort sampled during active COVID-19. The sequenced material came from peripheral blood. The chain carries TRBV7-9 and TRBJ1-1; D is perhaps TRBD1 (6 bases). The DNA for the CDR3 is TGTGCCAGCAGCTTAGGACAGGCGAACACTGAAGCTTTCTTT. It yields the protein CASSLGQANTEAFF.